This paragraph covers one T cell receptor (beta chain) sequence. The data were taken from a study of blood T cell repertoires in COVID-19. As for the study in general: Sample material is recorded as cDNA or gDNA derived from T cells, B-cell-depleted T cells, or PBMCs.

Clones were read by immunoSEQ multiplex PCR, and TCRdb kept only the in-frame ones, dropping some. The repertoire consists of tens of thousands of clones, with 85% to 90% occurring once and the leading ten covering 2.5% to 3%. The germline V gene encodes CDR1 MNHEY and CDR2 SMNVEV (reference sequence). CDR3 length equals 14 residues. V gave up 5 bases and J gave up 8 bases; unmatched junction bases: 6. The chain links TRBV27 to TRBJ1-4, with TRBD1 identical over 9 bases. The receptor was isolated from a man aged 50 or older with acute or convalescent COVID-19. Sequenced input: peripheral blood. The CDR3 here is CASSKQGAGEKLFF. The CDR3 nucleotides are TGTGCCAGCAGTAAACAGGGGGCTGGGGAAAAACTGTTTTTT.